In this sample, the clone carrying this TCR beta chain turned up many times. As yet, its antigen is unknown. Amplified TCR beta CDR3 regions came from RNA transcripts. With the HTBI primer set, the TCR CDR3 went through a first round of RT-PCR. TCRdb called the multiplex PCR reads again in MiXCR, with one record for every CDR3 protein. The sample carries fewer than 350,000 distinct CDR3 sequences, less than 15% recorded once. This sample is drawn from a study of T cells in Graves' hyperthyroidism and ophthalmopathy. The CDR3 runs 14 residues. V shed 5 bases and J shed 0 bases, with 10 bases lying between them. The germline V gene encodes CDR1 SGHAT and CDR2 FQDESV (reference sequence). Overall study findings and caveats: Model output signaled ophthalmopathy a median approximately 6.2 months ahead of onset.

This clonotype was obtained from a woman in her 30s with Graves' hyperthyroidism that later progressed to Graves' ophthalmopathy. Source material: blood. The chain has TRBV11-1 and TRBJ1-1; TRBD1 is a possible D gene (5 bases). The DNA for the CDR3 is TGTGCCAGCAGCAGGGACCGTTTGAACACTGAAGCTTTCTTT. Its protein product is CASSRDRLNTEAFF.